This T cell receptor beta chain came from a study of blood T cell repertoires in COVID-19. For the study at large: Acute-phase and convalescent COVID-19 samples originated in the United States, Italy and Spain. The cDNA or gDNA used as material had been derived from T cells, B-cell-depleted T cells, or PBMCs.

Using immunoSEQ multiplex PCR, the repertoire was profiled, and TCRdb retains in-frame clones only, with some absent. The sample holds 300,000 to 400,000 clones, 80% to 90% seen once. This CDR3 contains 15 residues. V gave up 3 bases and J gave up 2 bases, with 8 bases separating them. Per germline, CDR1 LNHNV and CDR2 YYDKDF (reference sequence). The Seattle site enrolled patients during active infection and followed them longitudinally. This chain uses TRBV15 with TRBJ2-6; the D gene is possibly TRBD2 (5 bases). Source material: peripheral blood. This clonotype originated in a woman aged 60-70 years with COVID-19, enrolled during active disease. CDR3 sequence (DNA): TGTGCCACCAGCAGGAGAGGGACTGGGGCCAACGTCCTGACTTTC. Residues: CATSRRGTGANVLTF.